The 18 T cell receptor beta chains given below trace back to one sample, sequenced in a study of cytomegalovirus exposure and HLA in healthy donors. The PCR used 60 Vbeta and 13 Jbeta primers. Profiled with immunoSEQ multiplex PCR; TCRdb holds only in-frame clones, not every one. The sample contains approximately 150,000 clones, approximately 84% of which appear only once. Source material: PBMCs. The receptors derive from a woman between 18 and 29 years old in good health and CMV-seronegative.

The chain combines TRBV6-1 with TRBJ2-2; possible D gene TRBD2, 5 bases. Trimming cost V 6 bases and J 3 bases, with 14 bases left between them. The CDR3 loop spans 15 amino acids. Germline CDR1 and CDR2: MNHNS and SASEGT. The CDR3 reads CASSLVAGDTGELFF. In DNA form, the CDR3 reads TGTGCCAGCAGCCTAGTAGCCGGGGACACCGGGGAGCTGTTTTTT.

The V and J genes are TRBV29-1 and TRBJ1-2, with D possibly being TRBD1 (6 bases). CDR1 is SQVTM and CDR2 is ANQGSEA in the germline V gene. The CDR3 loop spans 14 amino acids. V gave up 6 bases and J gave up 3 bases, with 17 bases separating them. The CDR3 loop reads CSVLQGRLDYGYTF. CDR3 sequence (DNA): TGCAGCGTCCTACAGGGCCGGCTCGACTATGGCTACACCTTC. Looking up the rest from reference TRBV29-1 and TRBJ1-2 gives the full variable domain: SAVISQKPSRDICQRGTSLTIQCQVDSQVTMMFWYRQQPGQSLTLIATANQGSEATYESGFVIDKFPISRPNLTFSTLTVSNMSPEDSSIYLCSVLQGRLDYGYTFGSGTRLTVV.

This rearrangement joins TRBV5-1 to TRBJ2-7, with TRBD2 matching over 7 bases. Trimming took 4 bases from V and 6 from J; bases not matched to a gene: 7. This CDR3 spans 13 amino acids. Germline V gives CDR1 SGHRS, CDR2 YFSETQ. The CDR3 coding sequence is TGCGCCAGCAGCGGGGGGGATGGGAGCGAGCAGTACTTC. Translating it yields CASSGGDGSEQYF.

The CDR3 reads CASSESKQGEEKKHQPQHF. The DNA for the CDR3 is TGCGCCAGCAGTGAGTCGAAACAGGGTGAGGAGAAGAAGCATCAGCCCCAGCATTTT. J is TRBJ1-5 and V is TRBV10-1; maybe TRBD1 (6 bases). The V and J ends lost 0 bases and 5 bases respectively, with 23 bases between them. This CDR3 has 19 residues. Germline V gene lookup returns CDR1 WNHNN and CDR2 SYGVQD (reference sequence).

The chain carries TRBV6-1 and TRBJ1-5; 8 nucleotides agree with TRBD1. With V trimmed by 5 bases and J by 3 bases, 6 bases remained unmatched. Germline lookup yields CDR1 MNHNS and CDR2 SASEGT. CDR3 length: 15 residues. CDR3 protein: CASSLQGENNQPQHF. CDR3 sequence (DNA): TGTGCCAGCAGTCTACAGGGGGAGAACAATCAGCCCCAGCATTTT.

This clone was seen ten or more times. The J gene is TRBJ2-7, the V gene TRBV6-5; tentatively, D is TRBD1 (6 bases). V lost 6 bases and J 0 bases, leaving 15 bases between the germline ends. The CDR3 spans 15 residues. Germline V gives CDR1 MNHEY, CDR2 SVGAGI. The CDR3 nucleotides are TGTGCCAGCAGAGAAACAGGGACCTTCTCCTACGAGCAGTACTTC. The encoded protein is CASRETGTFSYEQYF.

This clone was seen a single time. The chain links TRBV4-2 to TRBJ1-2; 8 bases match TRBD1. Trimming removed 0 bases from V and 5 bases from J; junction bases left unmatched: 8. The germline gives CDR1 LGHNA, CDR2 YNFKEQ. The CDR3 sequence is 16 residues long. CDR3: CASSQEQGALWYGYTF. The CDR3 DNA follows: TGTGCCAGCAGCCAAGAGCAGGGGGCATTGTGGTATGGCTACACCTTC.

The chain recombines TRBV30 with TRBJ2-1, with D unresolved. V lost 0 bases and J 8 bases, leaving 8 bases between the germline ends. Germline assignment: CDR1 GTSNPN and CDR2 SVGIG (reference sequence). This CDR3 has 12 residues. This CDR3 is CAWSVAFYEQFF. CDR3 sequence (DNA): TGTGCCTGGAGTGTAGCCTTCTATGAGCAGTTCTTC.

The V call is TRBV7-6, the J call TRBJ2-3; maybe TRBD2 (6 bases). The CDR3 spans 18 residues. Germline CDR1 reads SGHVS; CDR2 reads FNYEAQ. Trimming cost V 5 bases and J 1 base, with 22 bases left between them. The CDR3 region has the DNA TGTGCCAGCAGCACTCCTAGGGGAGGCACACCTGGCACAGATACGCAGTATTTT. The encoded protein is CASSTPRGGTPGTDTQYF.

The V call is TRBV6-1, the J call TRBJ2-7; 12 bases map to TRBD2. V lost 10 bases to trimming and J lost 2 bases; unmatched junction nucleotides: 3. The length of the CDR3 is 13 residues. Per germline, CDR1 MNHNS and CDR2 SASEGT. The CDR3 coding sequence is TGTGCCATCCGGACTAGCGGGACCTACGAGCAGTACTTC. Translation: CAIRTSGTYEQYF.

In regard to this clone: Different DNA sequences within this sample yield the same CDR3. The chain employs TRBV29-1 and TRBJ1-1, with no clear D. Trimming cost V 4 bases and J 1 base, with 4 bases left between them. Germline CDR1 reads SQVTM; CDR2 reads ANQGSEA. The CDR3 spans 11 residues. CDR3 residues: CSVGANTEAFF. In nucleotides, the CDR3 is TGCAGCGTTGGCGCGAACACTGAAGCTTTCTTT.

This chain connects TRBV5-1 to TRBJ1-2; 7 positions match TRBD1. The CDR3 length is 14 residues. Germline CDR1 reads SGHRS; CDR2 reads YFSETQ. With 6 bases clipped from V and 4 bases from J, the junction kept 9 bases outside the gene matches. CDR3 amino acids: CASTSQQGTYGYTF. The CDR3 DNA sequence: TGCGCCAGCACCAGTCAACAGGGGACCTATGGCTACACCTTC.

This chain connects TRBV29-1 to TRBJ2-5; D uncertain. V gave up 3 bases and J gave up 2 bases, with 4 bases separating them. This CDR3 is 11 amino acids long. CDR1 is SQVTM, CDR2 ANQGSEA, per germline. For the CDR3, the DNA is TGCAGCGTTGACTTACAAGAGACCCAGTACTTC. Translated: CSVDLQETQYF.

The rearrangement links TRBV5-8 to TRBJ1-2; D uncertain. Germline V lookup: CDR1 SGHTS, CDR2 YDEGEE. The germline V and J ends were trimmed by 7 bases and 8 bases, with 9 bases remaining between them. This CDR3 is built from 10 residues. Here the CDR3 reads CASWAGGYTF. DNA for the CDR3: TGTGCCAGCTGGGCCGGCGGCTACACCTTC. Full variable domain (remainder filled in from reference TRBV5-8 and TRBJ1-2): EAGVTQSPTHLIKTRGQQATLRCSPISGHTSVYWYQQALGLGLQFLLWYDEGEERNRGNFPPRFSGRQFPNYSSELNVNALELEDSALYLCASWAGGYTFGSGTRLTVV.

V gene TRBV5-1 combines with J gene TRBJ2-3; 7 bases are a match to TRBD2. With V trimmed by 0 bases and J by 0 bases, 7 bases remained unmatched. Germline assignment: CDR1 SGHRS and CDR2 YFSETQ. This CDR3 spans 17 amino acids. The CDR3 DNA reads TGCGCCAGCAGCTTGGCGGGAGGTATAGCCAGCACAGATACGCAGTATTTT. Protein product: CASSLAGGIASTDTQYF.

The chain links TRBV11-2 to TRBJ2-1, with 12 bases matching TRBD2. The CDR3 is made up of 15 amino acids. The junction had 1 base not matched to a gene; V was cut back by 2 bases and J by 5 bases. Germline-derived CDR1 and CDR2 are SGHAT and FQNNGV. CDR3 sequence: CASSLLAGGNNEQFF. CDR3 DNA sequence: TGTGCCAGCAGCTTACTAGCGGGAGGGAACAATGAGCAGTTCTTC.

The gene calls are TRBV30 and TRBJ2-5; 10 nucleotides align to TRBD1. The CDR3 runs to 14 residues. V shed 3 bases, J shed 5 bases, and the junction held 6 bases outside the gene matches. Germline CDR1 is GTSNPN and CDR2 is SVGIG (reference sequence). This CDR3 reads CAWSRDRGGETQYF. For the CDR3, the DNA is TGTGCCTGGAGCCGGGACAGGGGAGGGGAGACCCAGTACTTC.

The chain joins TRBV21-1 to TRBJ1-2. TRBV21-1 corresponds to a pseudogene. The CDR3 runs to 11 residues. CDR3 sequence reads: CASNVGRGYTF. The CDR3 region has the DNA TGTGCCAGCAACGTCGGGAGGGGCTACACCTTC.